These 11 T cell receptor beta chains originate from one sample sequenced in a study of cytomegalovirus exposure and HLA in healthy donors. PCR used 60 Vbeta primers and 13 Jbeta primers. Only in-frame clones appear in the TCRdb table, and some are missing; sequencing was by immunoSEQ multiplex PCR. The sample has under 250,000 clones, 75% to 85% seen once. Material: PBMCs. The receptors come from a woman aged 45 to 65 in good health and CMV-seronegative.

This clone was recorded only once. V gene TRBV9 combines with J gene TRBJ2-7, with 7 bases aligning to TRBD1. This CDR3 is built from 17 residues. The trim removed 0 bases at V and 4 bases at J, leaving 13 bases unmatched. Germline V gene data show CDR1 as SGDLS and CDR2 as YYNGEE. CDR3 loop: CASSVGVQGTPSYEQYF. CDR3 DNA sequence: TGTGCCAGCAGCGTAGGGGTACAGGGGACCCCCTCATACGAGCAGTACTTC.

This clone occurred once. This chain joins TRBV27 and TRBJ2-5; 9 positions match TRBD1. The CDR3 totals 14 residues. The germline V gene has CDR1 MNHEY and CDR2 SMNVEV (reference sequence). V trimming: 6 bases; J trimming: 5 bases; junction bases outside the gene matches: 7. The CDR3 nucleotides are TGTGCCAGCAGACCGGGGACAGGGAGGGAGACCCAGTACTTC. This sequence encodes CASRPGTGRETQYF.

The rearrangement links TRBV2 to TRBJ2-1; 10 bases are a match to TRBD2. The CDR3 totals 14 residues. The V segment lost 10 bases and the J segment 0 bases; nucleotides outside the gene matches: 3. Germline CDR1 reads SNHLY; CDR2 reads FYNNEI. DNA for the CDR3: TGTGCCACCGTAGCGGGAGGCTCCTACAATGAGCAGTTCTTC. Protein product: CATVAGGSYNEQFF.

The chain employs TRBV6-5 and TRBJ2-1, with 7 positions matching TRBD1. Germline V lookup: CDR1 MNHEY, CDR2 SVGAGI. With 5 bases clipped from V and 0 bases from J, the junction kept 4 bases outside the gene matches. The CDR3 runs 15 residues. CDR3 nucleotides: TGTGCCAGCAGTCGCCAGGGGGACTCCTACAATGAGCAGTTCTTC. This translates into CASSRQGDSYNEQFF.

The chain couples TRBV7-9 to TRBJ2-2; the match to TRBD1 covers 8 bases. The CDR3 covers 15 residues. The germline CDR1 and CDR2 sequences are SEHNR and FQNEAQ (reference sequence). V gave up 5 bases and J gave up 1 base; unmatched junction bases: 3. The CDR3 is CASSRDRLNTGELFF. The DNA for the CDR3 is TGTGCCAGCAGCCGGGACAGGCTGAACACCGGGGAGCTGTTTTTT.

The V gene is TRBV6-1, the J gene TRBJ2-7; TRBD2 is a possible D gene (5 bases). Germline values: CDR1 MNHNS, CDR2 SASEGT. The CDR3 consists of 13 residues. V lost 1 base to trimming and J lost 4 bases, with 8 bases between them. The CDR3 sequence is CASSEGGEYEQYF. CDR3 bases: TGTGCCAGCAGTGAAGGGGGAGAATACGAGCAGTACTTC.

The chain has TRBV6-6 and TRBJ2-1, with TRBD1 identical over 7 bases. CDR1 and CDR2 (germline): MNHNY, SVGAGI (reference sequence). The CDR3 extends over 16 amino acids. With 8 bases clipped from V and 3 bases from J, the junction kept 13 bases outside the gene matches. The CDR3: CASAKFEGAIYNEQFF. In DNA form, the CDR3 reads TGTGCCAGCGCAAAATTCGAGGGGGCGATCTACAATGAGCAGTTCTTC.

V gene TRBV18 combines with J gene TRBJ2-7, with 11 bases identical to TRBD2. The length of the CDR3 is 19 residues. Germline V CDR1 and CDR2: KGHSH, LQKENI. V dropped 0 bases and J dropped 0; count of bases not matched to a gene: 10. CDR3 residues: CASSPPGRLAGGTSYEQYF. The CDR3, as DNA: TGTGCCAGCTCACCACCCGGGAGGCTAGCGGGAGGTACCTCCTACGAGCAGTACTTC.

V gene TRBV5-1 combines with J gene TRBJ2-6; D might be TRBD2 (5 bases). Germline assignment: CDR1 SGHRS and CDR2 YFSETQ. Trimming removed 5 bases at V and 0 bases at J, with 12 bases between. The CDR3 consists of 16 residues. The CDR3 sequence: CASRAVVVSGANVLTF. In nucleotides, the CDR3 is TGCGCCAGCAGAGCGGTTGTCGTCTCTGGGGCCAACGTCCTGACTTTC.

This clone has only one observation. The chain is built from TRBV28 and TRBJ2-7; unclear D gene. The ends were cut back, 3 bases at V and 2 bases at J, with 8 bases in the middle. CDR3 length equals 13 residues. Germline lookup yields CDR1 MDHEN and CDR2 SYDVKM. CDR3 nucleotides: TGTGCCAGCAGTTTGGGTCGGGCCTACGAGCAGTACTTC. Its protein is CASSLGRAYEQYF.

The V call is TRBV19, the J call TRBJ1-5, with 8 bases lining up with TRBD1. The trim removed 7 bases at V and 6 bases at J, leaving 8 bases unmatched. The CDR3 sequence is 14 residues long. CDR1 and CDR2 from the germline V gene are LNHDA and SQIVND (reference sequence). The CDR3 region has the DNA TGTGCCAGTATTGACCAGGGGGCGAGTCAGCCCCAGCATTTT. Its translation: CASIDQGASQPQHF.